This T cell receptor beta chain came from a study of a mutant IDH1 vaccine in newly diagnosed glioma. Trimming cost V 6 bases and J 3 bases, with 15 bases left between them. Looked up from germline, CDR1 is MNHEY and CDR2 is SVGAGI. The CDR3 length is 15 residues. The assay was immunoSEQ multiplex PCR, and TCRdb's table has in-frame clones only and misses some. The table includes roughly 72,000 clones, about 91% detected once. Time point in this sample: week 5, during vaccination. A single vaccine dose contained 300 ug of mutant IDH1 20-mer peptide, and topical imiquimod was used with it. Points on this clone: Its target is unknown.

The rearrangement links TRBV6-5 to TRBJ2-1; D gene ambiguous. The material was PBMCs, obtained from a glioma patient whose treatment included an IDH1 peptide vaccine. This clonotype originated in a woman in her 50s with glioma. CDR3: CASSRGGGVYNEQFF. As DNA, the CDR3 is TGTGCCAGCAGCCGTGGCGGCGGAGTCTACAATGAGCAGTTCTTC.